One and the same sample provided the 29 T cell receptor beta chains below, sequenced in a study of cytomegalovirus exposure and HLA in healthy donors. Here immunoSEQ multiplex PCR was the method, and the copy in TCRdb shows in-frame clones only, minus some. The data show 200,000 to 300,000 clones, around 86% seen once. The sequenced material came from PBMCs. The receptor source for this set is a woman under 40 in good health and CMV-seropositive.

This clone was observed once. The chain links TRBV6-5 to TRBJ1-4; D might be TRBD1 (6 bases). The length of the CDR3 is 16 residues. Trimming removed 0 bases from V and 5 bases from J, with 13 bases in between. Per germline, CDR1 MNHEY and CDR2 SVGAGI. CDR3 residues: CASSYSNRQGNEKLFF. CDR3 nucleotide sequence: TGTGCCAGCAGTTACTCGAATCGGCAGGGGAATGAAAAACTGTTTTTT.

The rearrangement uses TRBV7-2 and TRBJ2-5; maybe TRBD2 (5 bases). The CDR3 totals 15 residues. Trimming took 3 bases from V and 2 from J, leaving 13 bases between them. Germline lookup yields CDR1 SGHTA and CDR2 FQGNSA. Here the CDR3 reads CASSFQGSGQETQYF. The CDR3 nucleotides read TGTGCCAGCAGCTTCCAAGGGAGTGGGCAAGAGACCCAGTACTTC.

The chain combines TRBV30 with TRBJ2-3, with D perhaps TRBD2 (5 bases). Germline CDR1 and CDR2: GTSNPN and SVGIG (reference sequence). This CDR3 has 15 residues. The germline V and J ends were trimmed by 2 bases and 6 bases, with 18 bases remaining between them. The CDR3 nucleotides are TGTGCCTGGAGTCTGAAGGCGGGTAAAACGGATACGCAGTATTTT. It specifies CAWSLKAGKTDTQYF.

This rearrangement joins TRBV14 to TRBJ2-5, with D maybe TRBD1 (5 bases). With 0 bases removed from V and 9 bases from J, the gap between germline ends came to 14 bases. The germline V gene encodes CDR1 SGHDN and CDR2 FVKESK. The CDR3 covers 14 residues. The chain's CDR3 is CASSQDTGFVPQYF. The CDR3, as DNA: TGTGCCAGCAGCCAAGACACAGGTTTTGTTCCCCAGTACTTC.

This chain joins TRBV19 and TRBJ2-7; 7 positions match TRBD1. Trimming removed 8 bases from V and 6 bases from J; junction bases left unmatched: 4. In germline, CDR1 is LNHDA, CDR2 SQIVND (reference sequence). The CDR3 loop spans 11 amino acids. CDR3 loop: CASGDRAEQYF. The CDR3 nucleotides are TGTGCCAGTGGTGACAGGGCCGAGCAGTACTTC.

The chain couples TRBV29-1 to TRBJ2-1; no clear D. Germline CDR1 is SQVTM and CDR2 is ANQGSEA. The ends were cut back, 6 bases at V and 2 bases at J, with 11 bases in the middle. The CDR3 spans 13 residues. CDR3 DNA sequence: TGCAGCGTCCCCGCAATAGCCTACAATGAGCAGTTCTTC. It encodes CSVPAIAYNEQFF.

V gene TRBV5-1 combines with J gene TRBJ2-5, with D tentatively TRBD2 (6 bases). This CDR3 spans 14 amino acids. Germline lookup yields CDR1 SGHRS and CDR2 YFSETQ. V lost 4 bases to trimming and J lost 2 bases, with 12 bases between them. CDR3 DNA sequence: TGCGCCAGCAGCCGGGACTCAACACAAGAGACCCAGTACTTC. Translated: CASSRDSTQETQYF.

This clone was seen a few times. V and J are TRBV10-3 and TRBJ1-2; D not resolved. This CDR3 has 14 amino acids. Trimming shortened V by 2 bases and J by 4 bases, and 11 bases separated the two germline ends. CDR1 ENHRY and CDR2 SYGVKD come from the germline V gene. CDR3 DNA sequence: TGTGCCATCAGTGAGGGTAGAACTCCCTATGGCTACACCTTC. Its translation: CAISEGRTPYGYTF.

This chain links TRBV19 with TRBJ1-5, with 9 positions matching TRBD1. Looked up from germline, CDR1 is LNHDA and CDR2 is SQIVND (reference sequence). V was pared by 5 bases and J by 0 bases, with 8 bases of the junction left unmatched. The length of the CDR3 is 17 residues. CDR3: CASSGWTGEYSNQPQHF. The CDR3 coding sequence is TGTGCCAGTAGTGGCTGGACAGGGGAGTATAGCAATCAGCCCCAGCATTTT. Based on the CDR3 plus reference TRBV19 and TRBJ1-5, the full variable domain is DGGITQSPKYLFRKEGQNVTLSCEQNLNHDAMYWYRQDPGQGLRLIYYSQIVNDFQKGDIAEGYSVSREKKESFPLTVTSAQKNPTAFYLCASSGWTGEYSNQPQHFGDGTRLSIL.

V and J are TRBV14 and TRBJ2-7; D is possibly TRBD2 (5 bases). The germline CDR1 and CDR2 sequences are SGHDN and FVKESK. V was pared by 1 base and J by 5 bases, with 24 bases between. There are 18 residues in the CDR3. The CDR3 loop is CASSQVILRGFLDHEQYF. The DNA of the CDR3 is TGTGCCAGCAGCCAAGTTATCCTTCGAGGGTTTTTAGACCACGAGCAGTACTTC.

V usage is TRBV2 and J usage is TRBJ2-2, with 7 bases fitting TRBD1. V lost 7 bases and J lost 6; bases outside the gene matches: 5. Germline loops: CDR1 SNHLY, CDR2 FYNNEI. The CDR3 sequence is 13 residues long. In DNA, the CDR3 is TGTGCCAGCATATTACAGGGGCCCGGGGAGCTGTTTTTT. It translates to CASILQGPGELFF. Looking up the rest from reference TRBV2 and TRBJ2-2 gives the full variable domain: EPEVTQTPSHQVTQMGQEVILRCVPISNHLYFYWYRQILGQKVEFLVSFYNNEISEKSEIFDDQFSVERPDGSNFTLKIRSTKLEDSAMYFCASILQGPGELFFGEGSRLTVL.

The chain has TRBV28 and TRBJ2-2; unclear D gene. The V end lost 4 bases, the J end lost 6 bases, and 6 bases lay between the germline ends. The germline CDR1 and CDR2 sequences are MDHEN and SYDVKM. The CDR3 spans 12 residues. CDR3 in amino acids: CASSSYSGELFF. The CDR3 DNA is TGTGCCAGCAGTTCCTACTCCGGGGAGCTGTTTTTT.

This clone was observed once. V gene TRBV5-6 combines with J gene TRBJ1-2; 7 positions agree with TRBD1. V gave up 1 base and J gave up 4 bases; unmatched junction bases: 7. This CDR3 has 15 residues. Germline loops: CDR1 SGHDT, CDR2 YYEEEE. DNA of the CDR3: TGTGCCAGCAGCTTGTCCCTCCAGGGGGGCTATGGCTACACCTTC. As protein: CASSLSLQGGYGYTF.

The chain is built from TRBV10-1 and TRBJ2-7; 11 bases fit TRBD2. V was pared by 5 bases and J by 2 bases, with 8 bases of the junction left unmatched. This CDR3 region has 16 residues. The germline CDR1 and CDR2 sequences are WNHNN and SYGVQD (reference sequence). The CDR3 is CASSYFSGRAAYEQYF. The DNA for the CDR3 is TGCGCCAGCAGTTACTTTAGCGGGAGGGCCGCCTACGAGCAGTACTTC.

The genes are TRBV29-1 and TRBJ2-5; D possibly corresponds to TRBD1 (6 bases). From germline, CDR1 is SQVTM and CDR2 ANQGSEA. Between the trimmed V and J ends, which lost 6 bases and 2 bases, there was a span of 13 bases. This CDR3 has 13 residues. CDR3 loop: CSVLWDIQETQYF. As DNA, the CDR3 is TGCAGCGTCCTCTGGGACATTCAAGAGACCCAGTACTTC.

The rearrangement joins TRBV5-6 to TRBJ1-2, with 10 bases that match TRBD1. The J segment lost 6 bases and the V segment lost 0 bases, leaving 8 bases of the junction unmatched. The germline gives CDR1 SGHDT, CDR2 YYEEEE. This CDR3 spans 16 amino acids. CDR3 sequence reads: CASSLAGTGEANGYTF. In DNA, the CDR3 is TGTGCCAGCAGCTTGGCCGGGACAGGGGAGGCGAATGGCTACACCTTC.

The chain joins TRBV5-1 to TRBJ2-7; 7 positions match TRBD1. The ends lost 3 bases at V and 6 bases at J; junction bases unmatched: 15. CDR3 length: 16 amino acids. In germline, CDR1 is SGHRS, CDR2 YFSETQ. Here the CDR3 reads CASSSPGTGDIGEQYF. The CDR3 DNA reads TGCGCCAGCAGCTCTCCCGGAACAGGGGATATCGGCGAGCAGTACTTC.

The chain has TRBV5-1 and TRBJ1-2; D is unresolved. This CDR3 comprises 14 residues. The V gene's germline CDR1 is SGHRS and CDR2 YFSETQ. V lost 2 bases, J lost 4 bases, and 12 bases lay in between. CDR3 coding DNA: TGCGCCAGCAGCTTTAGTACGGGAAGCTATGGCTACACCTTC. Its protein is CASSFSTGSYGYTF.

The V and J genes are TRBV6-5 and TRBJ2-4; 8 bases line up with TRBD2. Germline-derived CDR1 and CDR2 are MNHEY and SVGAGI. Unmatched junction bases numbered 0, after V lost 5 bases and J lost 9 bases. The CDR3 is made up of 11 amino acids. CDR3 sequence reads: CASSAGGIQYF. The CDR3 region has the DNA TGTGCCAGCAGTGCGGGGGGCATTCAGTACTTC.

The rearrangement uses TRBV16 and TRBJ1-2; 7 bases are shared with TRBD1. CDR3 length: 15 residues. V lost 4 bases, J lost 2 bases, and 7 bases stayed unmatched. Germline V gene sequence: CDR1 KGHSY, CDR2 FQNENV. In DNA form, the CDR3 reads TGTGCCAGCAGCCCCGGACAGGTTTTCAACTATGGCTACACCTTC. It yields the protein CASSPGQVFNYGYTF.

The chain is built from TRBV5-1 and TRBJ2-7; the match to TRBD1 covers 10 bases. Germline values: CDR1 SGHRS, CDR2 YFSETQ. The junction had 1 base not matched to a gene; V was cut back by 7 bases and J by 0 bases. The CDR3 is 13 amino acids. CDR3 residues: CASGQGDSYEQYF. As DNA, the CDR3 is TGCGCCAGCGGACAGGGGGACTCCTACGAGCAGTACTTC.

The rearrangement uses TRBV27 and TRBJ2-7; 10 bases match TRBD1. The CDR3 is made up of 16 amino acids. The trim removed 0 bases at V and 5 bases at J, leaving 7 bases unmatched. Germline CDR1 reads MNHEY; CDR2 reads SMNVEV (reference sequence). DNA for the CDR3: TGTGCCAGCAGTTTATCCCCCGGGACAGGGGTCCACGAGCAGTACTTC. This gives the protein CASSLSPGTGVHEQYF.

CDR3 in amino acids: CASSDIQSTYEQYF. CDR3 DNA sequence: TGTGCCAGCAGTGATATACAGTCTACCTACGAGCAGTACTTC. This chain joins TRBV2 and TRBJ2-7; D is ambiguous. Germline-derived CDR1 and CDR2 are SNHLY and FYNNEI. Trimming left V 3 bases short and J 2 bases short, with 11 bases between. CDR3 length: 14 amino acids.

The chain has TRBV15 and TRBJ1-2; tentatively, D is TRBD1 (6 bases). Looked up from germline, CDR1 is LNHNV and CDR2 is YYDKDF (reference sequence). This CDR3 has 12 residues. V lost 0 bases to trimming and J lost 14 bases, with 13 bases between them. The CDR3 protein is CATSRDKGGDTF. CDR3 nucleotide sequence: TGTGCCACCAGCAGAGATAAAGGGGGTGATACCTTC.

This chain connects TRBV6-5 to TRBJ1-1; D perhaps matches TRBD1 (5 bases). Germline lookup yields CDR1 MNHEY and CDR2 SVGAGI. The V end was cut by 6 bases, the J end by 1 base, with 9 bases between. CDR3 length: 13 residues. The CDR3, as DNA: TGTGCCAGCAGATTGACAGCGAACACTGAAGCTTTCTTT. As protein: CASRLTANTEAFF.

CDR3 in DNA: TGTGCCAGCAGCAAACCGACAGCGCCCTACGAGCAGTACTTC. It translates to CASSKPTAPYEQYF. This chain joins TRBV11-2 and TRBJ2-7, with D perhaps matching TRBD1 (5 bases). Germline V gene lookup returns CDR1 SGHAT and CDR2 FQNNGV. The CDR3 has 14 amino acids. V was shortened by 5 bases and J by 2 bases, with 13 bases between the two germline ends.

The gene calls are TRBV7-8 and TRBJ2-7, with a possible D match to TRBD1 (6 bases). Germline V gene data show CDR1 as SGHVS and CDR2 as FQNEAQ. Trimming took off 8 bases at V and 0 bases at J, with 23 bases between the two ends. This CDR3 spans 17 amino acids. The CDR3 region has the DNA TGTGCCAGCTCCGCGGCCAGGGGTCGATTAAGCTCCTACGAGCAGTACTTC. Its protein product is CASSAARGRLSSYEQYF.

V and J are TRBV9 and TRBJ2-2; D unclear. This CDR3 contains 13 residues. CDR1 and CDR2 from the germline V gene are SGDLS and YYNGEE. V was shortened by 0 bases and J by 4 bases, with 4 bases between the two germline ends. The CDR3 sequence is CASSVVSTGELFF. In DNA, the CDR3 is TGTGCCAGCAGCGTAGTCTCCACCGGGGAGCTGTTTTTT.

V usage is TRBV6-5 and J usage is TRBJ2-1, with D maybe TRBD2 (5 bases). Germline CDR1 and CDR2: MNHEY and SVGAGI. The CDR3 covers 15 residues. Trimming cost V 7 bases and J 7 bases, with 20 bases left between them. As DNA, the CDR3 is TGTGCCAGCATTCACCGCGGTTGGGAGACGAATGAGCAGTTCTTC. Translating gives CASIHRGWETNEQFF.